This T cell receptor beta chain was recovered during a study of CD8+ T cells in alopecia areata (dated by TCRdb to between 2017 and 2018). Describing the broader study: The treated patients took part in an open-label pilot trial in which moderate-to-severe alopecia areata was treated with oral tofacitinib at 5 to 10 mg twice daily. Amplification of TCRbeta CDR3 regions was done by immunoSEQ multiplex PCR using 35 Vbeta forward primers and 13 Jbeta reverse primers. In humans, TCRbeta sequencing was performed on scalp tissue and on sorted CD4+ and CD8+ peripheral blood T cells from healthy controls and from patients with patchy or totalis/universalis alopecia areata. Disease severity in treated patients was measured with the SALT score, which quantifies the percentage of affected scalp surface area. Patients stayed on tofacitinib for 6 to 18 months and then had 6 months of follow-up off drug so that delayed response and recurrence could be assessed. Biopsies were taken from tofacitinib-treated patients at baseline and at 4 and 24 weeks of treatment, and a later scalp biopsy was taken in several of the tofacitinib-treated patients. RNA was obtained with the PAXgene miRNA kit for fixed scalp, the miRNeasy kit for PBMCs, and the RNeasy kit for mouse skin. The study used high-throughput TCRbeta sequencing to examine T cell clonal expansion in alopecia areata, in both the C3H/HeJ mouse model and human patients. Scalp clonality was compared across normal scalp (n=4), patchy alopecia areata scalp (n=8), and alopecia totalis/universalis scalp (n=8).

Points the paper makes about the study in general: During tofacitinib treatment, many expanded lesional clones stuck around in both scalp and blood, and this persistence may partly explain why relapse happens after treatment is stopped. Tofacitinib significantly lowered scalp clonality and the number of expanded CD8+ clones among the top 100 scalp clones. Compared with mice, TCR sequences shared between patients were less clear, possibly partly because of HLA diversity across the patient population. Scalp TCR repertoire analysis is complicated because resident alphabeta T cells in normal human skin are also sequenced, whereas mouse skin is dominated by gammadelta T cells. Because the treated cohort was small and had just a single nonresponder, larger studies are needed to establish links between baseline CD8+ expansion and response. Lesional scalp, especially in alopecia totalis/universalis, showed higher clonality and more expanded CD8+ clones than normal scalp, suggesting antigenic drive.

On this clone itself: Its binding antigen is unknown. No much larger clonotype is one base removed from it; base qualities were not supplied.

The library was obtained by the immunoSEQ multiplex PCR assay. RNA was extracted from all samples and reverse transcribed into cDNA as template for TCR sequencing. SuperScript III was used for first-strand cDNA synthesis, primed with a 2:1 mix of oligo-dT and random hexamers. A synthetic immune receptor repertoire was used to assess amplification bias, and residual bias was removed computationally. The authors processed their data as follows. After raw reads were preprocessed to remove errors, the CDR3 was defined following IMGT conventions as running from the conserved cysteine to phenylalanine. Clonality was calculated as 1 minus Shannon entropy normalized by log2 of the number of productive unique TCRs. CD4 or CD8 identity of scalp clones was inferred by cross-referencing scalp TCRbeta sequences with sorted blood CD4 and CD8 repertoires. TCRdb's version of the immuneACCESS table is confined to in-frame rearrangements and falls short of the full clone set. An unresolved V gene accounts for under half of the shortfall where checked; the remainder is of unknown origin. V and J calls and clone size are copied from that table; D and trimming were computed from the DNA. The sample profile shows roughly 230,000 clones; approximately 47% of them were found once. Approximately 2.9% of the sample is held by the ten biggest clonotypes.

The treatment or condition tag for this specimen amounts to: oral pan-JAK inhibitor, 5-10 mg twice daily. Lesional scalp punch biopsies and peripheral blood were obtained from alopecia areata patients. PBMCs were isolated by density centrifugation and stained for CD3, CD4 and CD8, after which CD4+ and CD8+ T cells were sorted on a FACSAria. CDR1 is given as LGHNT and CDR2 as FRNRAP, both from the germline V gene. V gives up 1 base and J gives up 5 bases, and the segment between their germline ends measures 11 bases. The cysteine opens and the phenylalanine closes a CDR3 of 14 amino acids. The sequence is cut down to CDR3 DNA, 42 bases in frame from base 1.

The source of this sequence is a human donor with alopecia areata. The sample consisted of CD4+ T cells sorted from blood, taken at approximately week 39, from a patient treated with tofacitinib. Here the chain combines TRBV12-5 and TRBJ1-1; no D segment can be confidently identified. Here the CDR3 is given as CASGLAYGGTEAFF. The bases read TGTGCTAGTGGTTTGGCATACGGAGGAACTGAAGCTTTCTTT. Reference TRBV12-5 and TRBJ1-1 proteins supply the regions before and after the CDR3; the full variable domain is: DARVTQTPRHKVTEMGQEVTMRCQPILGHNTVFWYRQTMMQGLELLAYFRNRAPLDDSGMPKDRFSAEMPDATLATLKIQPSEPRDSAVYFCASGLAYGGTEAFFGQGTRLTVV.